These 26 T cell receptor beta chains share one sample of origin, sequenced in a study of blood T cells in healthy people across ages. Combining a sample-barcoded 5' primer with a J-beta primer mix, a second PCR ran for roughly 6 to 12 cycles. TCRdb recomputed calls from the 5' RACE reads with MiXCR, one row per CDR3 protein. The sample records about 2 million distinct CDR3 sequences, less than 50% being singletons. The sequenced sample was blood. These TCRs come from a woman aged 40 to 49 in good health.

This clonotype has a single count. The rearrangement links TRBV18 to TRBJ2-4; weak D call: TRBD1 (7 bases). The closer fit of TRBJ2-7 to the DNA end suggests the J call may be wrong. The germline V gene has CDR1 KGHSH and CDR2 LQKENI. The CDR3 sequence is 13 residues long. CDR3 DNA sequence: TGTGCCAGCTCGGAGGGCAGGGGGATCGAGCAGTACTTC. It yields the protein CASSEGRGIEQYF.

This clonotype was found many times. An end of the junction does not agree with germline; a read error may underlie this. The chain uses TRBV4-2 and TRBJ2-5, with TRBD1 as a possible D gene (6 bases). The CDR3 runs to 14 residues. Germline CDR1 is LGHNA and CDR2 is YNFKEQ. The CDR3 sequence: CASSQGGAEETQYF. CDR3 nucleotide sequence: TGCGCCAGCAGCCAAGGGGGAGCCGAAGAGACCCAGTACTTC.

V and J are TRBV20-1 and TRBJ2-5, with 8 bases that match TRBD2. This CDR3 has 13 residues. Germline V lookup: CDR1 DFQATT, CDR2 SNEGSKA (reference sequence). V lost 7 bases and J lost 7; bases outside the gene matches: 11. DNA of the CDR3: TGCAGTGTCCGCCCGGGACTAGTGGGGACCCAGTACTTC. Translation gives CSVRPGLVGTQYF.

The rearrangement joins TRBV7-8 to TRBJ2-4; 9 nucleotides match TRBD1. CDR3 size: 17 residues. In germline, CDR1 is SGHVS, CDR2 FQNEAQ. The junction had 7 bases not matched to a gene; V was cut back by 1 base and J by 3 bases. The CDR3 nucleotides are TGTGCCAGCAGCTTAGATTACAGGGGGCATGTCAAAAACATTCAGTACTTC. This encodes CASSLDYRGHVKNIQYF. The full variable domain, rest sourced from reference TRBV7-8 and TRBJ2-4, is GAGVSQSPRYKVAKRGQDVALRCDPISGHVSLFWYQQALGQGPEFLTYFQNEAQLDKSGLPSDRFFAERPEGSVSTLKIQRTQQEDSAVYLCASSLDYRGHVKNIQYFGAGTRLSVL.

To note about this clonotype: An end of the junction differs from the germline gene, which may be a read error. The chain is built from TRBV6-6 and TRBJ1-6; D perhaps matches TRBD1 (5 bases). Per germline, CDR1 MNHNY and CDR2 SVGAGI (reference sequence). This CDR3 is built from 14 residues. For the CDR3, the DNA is TGTGCCACCCTCCCCCCGGGGCAGAGGTCACCCCACCACTTT. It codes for CATLPPGQRSPHHF.

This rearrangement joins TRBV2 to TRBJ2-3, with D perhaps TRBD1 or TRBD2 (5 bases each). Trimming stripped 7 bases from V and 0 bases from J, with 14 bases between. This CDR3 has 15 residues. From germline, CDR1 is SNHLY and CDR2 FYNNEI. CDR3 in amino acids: CASNGRGPSTDTQYF. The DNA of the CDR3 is TGTGCCAGCAACGGACGGGGACCAAGCACAGATACGCAGTATTTT.

CDR3 loop: CASSHRTISTDTQYF. The CDR3 nucleotides are TGTGCCAGCAGCCATAGAACAATTAGCACAGATACGCAGTATTTT. The chain carries TRBV3-1 and TRBJ2-3; D is unresolved. Germline values: CDR1 LGHDT, CDR2 YNNKEL (reference sequence). Trimming took 3 bases from V and 0 from J, leaving 10 bases between them. The CDR3 runs 15 residues.

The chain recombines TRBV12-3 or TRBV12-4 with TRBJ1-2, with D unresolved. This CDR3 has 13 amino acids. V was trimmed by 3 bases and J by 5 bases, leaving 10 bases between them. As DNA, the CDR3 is TGTGCCAGCAGTTTGGGGTCAGAGTATGGCTACACCTTC. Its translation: CASSLGSEYGYTF.

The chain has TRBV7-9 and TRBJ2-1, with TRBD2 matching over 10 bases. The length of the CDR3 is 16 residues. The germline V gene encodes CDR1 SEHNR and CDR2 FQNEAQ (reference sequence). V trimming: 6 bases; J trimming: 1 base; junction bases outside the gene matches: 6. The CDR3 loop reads CASRPSGGRSYNEQFF. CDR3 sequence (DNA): TGTGCCAGCAGGCCTAGCGGGGGCCGATCCTACAATGAGCAGTTCTTC.

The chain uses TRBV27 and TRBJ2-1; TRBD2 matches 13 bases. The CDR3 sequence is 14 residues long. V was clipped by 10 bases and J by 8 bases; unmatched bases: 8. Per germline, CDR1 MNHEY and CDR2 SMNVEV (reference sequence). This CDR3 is CATKTSGGFYEQFF. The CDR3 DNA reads TGTGCCACCAAGACTAGCGGGGGGTTCTATGAGCAGTTCTTC.

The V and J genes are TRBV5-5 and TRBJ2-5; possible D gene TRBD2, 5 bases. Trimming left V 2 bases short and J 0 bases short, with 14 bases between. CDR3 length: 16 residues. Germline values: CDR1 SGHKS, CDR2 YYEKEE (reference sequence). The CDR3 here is CASSLRREEYQETQYF. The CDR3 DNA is TGTGCCAGCAGCTTAAGACGGGAAGAGTACCAAGAGACCCAGTACTTC.

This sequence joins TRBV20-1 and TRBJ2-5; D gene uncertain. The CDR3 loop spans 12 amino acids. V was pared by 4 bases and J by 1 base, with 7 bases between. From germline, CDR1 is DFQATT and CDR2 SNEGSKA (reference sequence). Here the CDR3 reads CSATDTQETQYF. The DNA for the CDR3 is TGCAGTGCTACAGATACCCAAGAGACCCAGTACTTC.

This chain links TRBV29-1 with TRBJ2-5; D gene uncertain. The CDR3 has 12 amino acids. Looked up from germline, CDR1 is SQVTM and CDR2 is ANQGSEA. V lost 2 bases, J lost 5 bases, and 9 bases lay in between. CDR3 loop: CSVERAIETQYF. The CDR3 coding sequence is TGCAGCGTTGAAAGGGCAATTGAGACCCAGTACTTC.

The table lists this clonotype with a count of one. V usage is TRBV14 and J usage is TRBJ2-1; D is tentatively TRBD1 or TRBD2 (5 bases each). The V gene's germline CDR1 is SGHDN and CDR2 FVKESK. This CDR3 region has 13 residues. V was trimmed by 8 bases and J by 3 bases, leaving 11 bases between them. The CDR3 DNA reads TGTGCCAGCGGAAGAGGGGTCTACAATGAGCAGTTCTTC. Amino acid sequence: CASGRGVYNEQFF.

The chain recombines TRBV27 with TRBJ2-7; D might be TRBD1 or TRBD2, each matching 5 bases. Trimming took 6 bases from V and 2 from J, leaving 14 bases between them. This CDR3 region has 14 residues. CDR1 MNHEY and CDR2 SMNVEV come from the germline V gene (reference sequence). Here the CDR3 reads CASSLSRGAYEQYF. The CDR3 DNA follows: TGTGCCAGCAGCCTAAGCCGAGGGGCCTACGAGCAGTACTTC.

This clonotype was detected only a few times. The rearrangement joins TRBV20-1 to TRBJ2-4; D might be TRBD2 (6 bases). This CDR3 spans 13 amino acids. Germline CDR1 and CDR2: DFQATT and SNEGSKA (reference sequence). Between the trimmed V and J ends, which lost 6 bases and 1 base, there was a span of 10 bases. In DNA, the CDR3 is TGCAGTGCCGGAGGGTATGCCAAAAACATTCAGTACTTC. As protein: CSAGGYAKNIQYF.

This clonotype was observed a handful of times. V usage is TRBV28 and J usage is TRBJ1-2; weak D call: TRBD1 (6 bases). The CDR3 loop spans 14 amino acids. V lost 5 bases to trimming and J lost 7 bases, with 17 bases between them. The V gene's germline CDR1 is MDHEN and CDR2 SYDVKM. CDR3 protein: CASSRPGGTPGYTF. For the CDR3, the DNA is TGTGCCAGCAGTCGCCCGGGGGGGACACCTGGCTACACCTTC.

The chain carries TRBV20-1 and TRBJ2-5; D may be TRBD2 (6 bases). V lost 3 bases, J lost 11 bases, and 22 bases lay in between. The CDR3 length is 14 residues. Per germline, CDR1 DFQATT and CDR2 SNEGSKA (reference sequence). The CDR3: CSARGTPSLDEQYF. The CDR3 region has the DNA TGCAGTGCTAGGGGGACTCCGAGCTTAGATGAGCAGTACTTC.

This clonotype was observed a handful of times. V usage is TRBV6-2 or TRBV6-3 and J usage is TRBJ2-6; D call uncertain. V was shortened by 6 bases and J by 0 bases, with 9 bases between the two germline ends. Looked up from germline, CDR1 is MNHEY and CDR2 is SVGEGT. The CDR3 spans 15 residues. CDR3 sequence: CASSRDDSGANVLTF. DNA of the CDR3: TGTGCCAGCAGCCGAGATGACTCTGGGGCCAACGTCCTGACTTTC.

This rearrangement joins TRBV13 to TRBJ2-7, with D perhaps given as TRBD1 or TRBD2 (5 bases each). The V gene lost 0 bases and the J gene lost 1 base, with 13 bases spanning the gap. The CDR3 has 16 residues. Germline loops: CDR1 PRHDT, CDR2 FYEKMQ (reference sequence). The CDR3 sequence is CASSLGDSDYSYEQYF. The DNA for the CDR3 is TGTGCCAGCAGCTTAGGCGACAGCGACTATTCCTACGAGCAGTACTTC.

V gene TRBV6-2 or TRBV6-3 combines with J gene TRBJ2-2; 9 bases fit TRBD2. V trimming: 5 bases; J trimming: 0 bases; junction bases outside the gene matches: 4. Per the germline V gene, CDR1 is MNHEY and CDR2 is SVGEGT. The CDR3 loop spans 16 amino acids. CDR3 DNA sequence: TGTGCCAGCAGTCTAGCGGGGACGGCGAACACCGGGGAGCTGTTTTTT. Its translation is CASSLAGTANTGELFF.

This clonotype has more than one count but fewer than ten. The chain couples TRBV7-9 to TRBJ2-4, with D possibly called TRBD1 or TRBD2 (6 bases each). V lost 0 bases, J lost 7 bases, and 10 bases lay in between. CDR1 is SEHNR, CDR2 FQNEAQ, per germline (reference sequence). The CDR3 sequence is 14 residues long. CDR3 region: CASSLAPGANIQYF. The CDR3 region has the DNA TGTGCCAGCAGCTTAGCTCCGGGGGCGAACATTCAGTACTTC.

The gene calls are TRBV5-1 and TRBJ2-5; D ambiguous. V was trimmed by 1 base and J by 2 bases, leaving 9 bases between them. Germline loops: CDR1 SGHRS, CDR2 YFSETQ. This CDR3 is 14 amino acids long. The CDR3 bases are TGCGCCAGCAGCTTGCCTAATATACAAGAGACCCAGTACTTC. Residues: CASSLPNIQETQYF.

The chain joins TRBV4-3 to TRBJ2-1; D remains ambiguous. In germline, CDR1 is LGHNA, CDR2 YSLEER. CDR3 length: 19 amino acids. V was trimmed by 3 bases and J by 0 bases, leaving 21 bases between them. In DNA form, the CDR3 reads TGCGCCAGCAGCCATTGCGGCCCTAACCGGTACCACTCCTACAATGAGCAGTTCTTC. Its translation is CASSHCGPNRYHSYNEQFF.

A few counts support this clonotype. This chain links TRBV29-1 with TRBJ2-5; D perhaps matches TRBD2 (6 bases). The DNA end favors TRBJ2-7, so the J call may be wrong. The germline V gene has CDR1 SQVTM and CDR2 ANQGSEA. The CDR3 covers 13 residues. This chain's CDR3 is CSVAGTQRSEQYF. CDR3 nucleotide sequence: TGCAGCGTAGCCGGGACTCAACGCTCCGAGCAGTACTTC.

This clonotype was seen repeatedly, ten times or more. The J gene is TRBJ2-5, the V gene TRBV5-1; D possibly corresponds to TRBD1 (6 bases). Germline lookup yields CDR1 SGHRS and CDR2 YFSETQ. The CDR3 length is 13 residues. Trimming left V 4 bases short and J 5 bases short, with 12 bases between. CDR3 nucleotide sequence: TGCGCCAGCAGCCCACAGGGTTGGGAGACCCAGTACTTC. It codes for CASSPQGWETQYF.